The clone carrying this T cell receptor beta chain has more than one count but fewer than ten. V shed 0 bases and J 1 base; nucleotides not matched to a gene: 6. CDR1 and CDR2 (germline): LGHNA, YNFKEQ. The CDR3 sequence is 18 residues long. All of the isolated RNA was reverse transcribed, so expressed TCRB transcripts were sequenced. Measured with immunoSEQ multiplex PCR; TCRdb has only the in-frame clones, and not every one. The repertoire holds hundreds of thousands of clones, with about 14% as singletons. This record belongs to a study of beta chain features in type 1 diabetes. Study background: All of the samples together had over 90 million sorted cells examined.

Central memory, naive, regulatory and stem cell-like memory CD4+ cells were sorted by CD45RO/CCR7/CD25/CD127/CD95/CD27. Sorting produced populations that all topped 98% purity. This TCR derives from a man between 18 and 29 years old in good health. Sequencing was carried out using naive CD4+ T cells from blood. This rearrangement joins TRBV4-2 to TRBJ1-1; the match to TRBD1 covers 12 bases. CDR3 in DNA: TGTGCCAGCAGCCAAGACCCGGGACAGGGGGCTGCGAACACTGAAGCTTTCTTT. It codes for CASSQDPGQGAANTEAFF.